One and the same sample provided the 17 T cell receptor beta chains below, sequenced in a study of blood T cell repertoires in COVID-19. Produced via immunoSEQ multiplex PCR; TCRdb's table is partial and in-frame only. The table includes about 270,000 clones, over 75% detected once. Material: PBMCs or T cells enriched from blood (not recorded which). These receptors all come from a man younger than 35 who had recovered from COVID-19.

The gene calls are TRBV11-3 and TRBJ1-1, with 9 bases fitting TRBD1. The CDR3 is 17 amino acids. Germline V gives CDR1 SGHNT, CDR2 YENEEA. V was clipped by 0 bases and J by 0 bases; unmatched bases: 5. The CDR3 protein is CASSLEGGQGLNTEAFF. The CDR3 coding sequence is TGTGCCAGCAGCTTAGAAGGGGGACAGGGCTTGAACACTGAAGCTTTCTTT. The full variable domain, rest sourced from reference TRBV11-3 and TRBJ1-1, is EAGVVQSPRYKIIEKKQPVAFWCNPISGHNTLYWYLQNLGQGPELLIRYENEEAVDDSQLPKDRFSAERLKGVDSTLKIQPAELGDSAVYLCASSLEGGQGLNTEAFFGQGTRLTVV.

The chain uses TRBV5-4 and TRBJ2-5; 7 bases are shared with TRBD1. This CDR3 comprises 16 residues. Germline V gene data show CDR1 as SGHNT and CDR2 as YYREEE (reference sequence). V dropped 4 bases and J dropped 1; count of bases not matched to a gene: 10. As DNA, the CDR3 is TGTGCCAGCAGCGAGGCAGGGGGAAGGTCCCAAGAGACCCAGTACTTC. This gives the protein CASSEAGGRSQETQYF.

The rearrangement links TRBV6-5 to TRBJ2-3; 12 positions match TRBD2. The CDR3 runs 15 residues. V lost 7 bases and J lost 2; bases outside the gene matches: 4. Germline CDR1 reads MNHEY; CDR2 reads SVGAGI. The CDR3 nucleotides are TGTGCCAGCAAATCTAGCGGGGGGGACACAGATACGCAGTATTTT. Protein: CASKSSGGDTDTQYF.

This chain connects TRBV15 to TRBJ2-3; possible D gene TRBD2, 6 bases. Trimming removed 6 bases at V and 4 bases at J, with 20 bases between. In germline, CDR1 is LNHNV, CDR2 YYDKDF (reference sequence). CDR3 length equals 16 residues. The CDR3 is CATRMGGLTLADTQYF. As DNA, the CDR3 is TGTGCCACCAGGATGGGGGGACTCACCCTCGCAGATACGCAGTATTTT.

The chain employs TRBV30 and TRBJ1-5; D is undetermined. Germline V gene lookup returns CDR1 GTSNPN and CDR2 SVGIG (reference sequence). With 0 bases removed from V and 7 bases from J, the gap between germline ends came to 13 bases. This CDR3 contains 14 residues. This CDR3 is CAWSVRGLRQPQHF. CDR3 sequence (DNA): TGTGCCTGGAGTGTACGCGGGTTGAGACAGCCCCAGCATTTT.

This chain's CDR3 is CASSLVSGAAQPQHF. DNA of the CDR3: TGTGCCAGCAGCTTAGTATCAGGGGCTGCCCAGCCCCAGCATTTT. J is TRBJ1-5 and V is TRBV7-8; tentative D call: TRBD1 (6 bases). CDR1 is SGHVS, CDR2 FQNEAQ, per germline. The V gene lost 1 base and the J gene lost 7 bases, with 14 bases spanning the gap. The CDR3 has 15 residues.

The chain links TRBV5-4 to TRBJ2-2, with 7 bases lining up with TRBD2. Per the germline V gene, CDR1 is SGHNT and CDR2 is YYREEE (reference sequence). V trimming: 3 bases; J trimming: 4 bases; junction bases outside the gene matches: 6. The CDR3 is made up of 15 amino acids. CDR3 amino acids: CASSYLGRTTGELFF. The CDR3 region has the DNA TGTGCCAGCAGCTACCTCGGGAGGACCACCGGGGAGCTGTTTTTT.

The chain uses TRBV11-3 and TRBJ1-1, with 8 bases matching TRBD1. The CDR3 is 16 residues long. V gave up 1 base and J gave up 1 base; unmatched junction bases: 5. Germline V CDR1 and CDR2: SGHNT, YENEEA. The CDR3 loop is CASSLGTGWGNTEAFF. CDR3 sequence (DNA): TGTGCCAGCAGCTTAGGGACAGGGTGGGGGAACACTGAAGCTTTCTTT. The entire variable domain, with the rest obtained from reference TRBV11-3 and TRBJ1-1, is as follows: EAGVVQSPRYKIIEKKQPVAFWCNPISGHNTLYWYLQNLGQGPELLIRYENEEAVDDSQLPKDRFSAERLKGVDSTLKIQPAELGDSAVYLCASSLGTGWGNTEAFFGQGTRLTVV.

A single count supports this clone. In the same sample, other DNA sequences code for this CDR3. Here the CDR3 DNA reads TGTGCCAGCAGTTTAGGCAGCAATCAGCCCCAGCATTTT. The encoded protein is CASSLGSNQPQHF. The rearrangement links TRBV27 to TRBJ1-5; D is ambiguous. The V gene's germline CDR1 is MNHEY and CDR2 SMNVEV (reference sequence). With 2 bases removed from V and 1 base from J, the gap between germline ends came to 3 bases. CDR3 size: 13 residues.

The CDR3 bases are TGCGCCAGCAGCTCGGACAGGGTTTACTACGAGCAGTACTTC. It yields the protein CASSSDRVYYEQYF. The chain has TRBV5-1 and TRBJ2-7; TRBD1 agrees at 8 bases. CDR3 length: 14 amino acids. The V gene's germline CDR1 is SGHRS and CDR2 YFSETQ. J gave up 3 bases and V 3 bases, and 5 bases lay outside the gene matches.

This clone was found a few times. This rearrangement joins TRBV2 to TRBJ1-2; 9 nucleotides agree with TRBD1. J lost 4 bases, V lost 5 bases, and 17 bases had no gene match. Germline CDR1 SNHLY, CDR2 FYNNEI. The CDR3 is 18 amino acids. This chain's CDR3 is CASSRSPTTGGAGYGYTF. CDR3 DNA: TGTGCCAGCAGTCGGTCCCCCACTACAGGGGGCGCGGGCTATGGCTACACCTTC.

The V gene is TRBV27, the J gene TRBJ1-5; 8 bases are shared with TRBD1. Germline V lookup: CDR1 MNHEY, CDR2 SMNVEV (reference sequence). This CDR3 spans 16 amino acids. Trimming took 2 bases from V and 0 from J; bases not matched to a gene: 3. The CDR3 here is CASSLGQGNSNQPQHF. CDR3 coding DNA: TGTGCCAGCAGTTTAGGACAGGGCAATAGCAATCAGCCCCAGCATTTT.

V usage is TRBV7-9 and J usage is TRBJ1-2; perhaps TRBD1 as D (6 bases). Germline loops: CDR1 SEHNR, CDR2 FQNEAQ (reference sequence). Trimming removed 5 bases from V and 2 bases from J, with 27 bases in between. There are 19 residues in the CDR3. DNA of the CDR3: TGTGCCAGCAGCCCCCAGGGGCGGGGGCGGACCCTATCAAACTATGGCTACACCTTC. Translation: CASSPQGRGRTLSNYGYTF.

This rearrangement joins TRBV5-1 to TRBJ2-7, with 11 bases matching TRBD1. The CDR3 extends over 14 amino acids. Per the germline V gene, CDR1 is SGHRS and CDR2 is YFSETQ. J gave up 4 bases and V 3 bases, and 3 bases lay outside the gene matches. CDR3 protein: CASSSGTGGYEQYF. The DNA of the CDR3 is TGCGCCAGCAGCTCCGGGACAGGGGGTTACGAGCAGTACTTC.

The V call is TRBV19, the J call TRBJ2-3, with D uncertain. Germline loops: CDR1 LNHDA, CDR2 SQIVND (reference sequence). The V end was cut by 5 bases, the J end by 1 base, with 7 bases between. The CDR3 contains 13 residues. CDR3 in amino acids: CASSRRGTDTQYF. The CDR3, as DNA: TGTGCCAGTAGTCGAAGAGGCACAGATACGCAGTATTTT.

Remarks on this clone: Distinct nucleotide sequences in the sample also encode this CDR3. The CDR3 DNA reads as TGTGCCAGCAGCGTCGACAGCCAAGAGACCCAGTACTTC. It translates to CASSVDSQETQYF. This rearrangement joins TRBV9 to TRBJ2-5; D is perhaps TRBD1 (5 bases). The CDR3 runs to 13 residues. CDR1 SGDLS and CDR2 YYNGEE come from the germline V gene. Trimming cost V 2 bases and J 1 base, with 6 bases left between them.

The chain links TRBV9 to TRBJ2-3, with 9 bases fitting TRBD1. The CDR3 is 15 residues long. Germline V gene sequence: CDR1 SGDLS, CDR2 YYNGEE. Losses at the gene ends were 2 bases for V and 2 bases for J; bases not matched to a gene: 3. The CDR3 loop is CASSVRTGVTDTQYF. The CDR3 DNA reads TGTGCCAGCAGCGTCCGGACAGGGGTCACAGATACGCAGTATTTT.